Shown below are 18 T cell receptor beta chains from a single sample sequenced in a study of shared clonotypes between healthy human individuals. TCRdb's copy holds only in-frame clones and misses some; the assay was immunoSEQ multiplex PCR. The data hold about 700,000 clones, with about 91% observed a single time. In the naive CD8 group, cells lacked CD45RO and were positively selected for CCR7, so terminally differentiated effector memory CD45RA+ cells were left out. The material sequenced was naive CD8+ T cells sorted from blood. The receptors stem from a man aged 25-45 years in good health.

The chain joins TRBV7-9 to TRBJ1-1, with TRBD1 matching 11 bases. Trimming took 5 bases from V and 3 from J; bases not matched to a gene: 5. Per the germline V gene, CDR1 is SEHNR and CDR2 is FQNEAQ (reference sequence). This CDR3 has 15 amino acids. Here the CDR3 reads CASSPDRGRYTEAFF. CDR3 DNA: TGTGCCAGCAGCCCGGACAGGGGGCGGTACACTGAAGCTTTCTTT. Filled out from reference TRBV7-9 and TRBJ1-1, the complete variable domain reads DTGVSQNPRHKITKRGQNVTFRCDPISEHNRLYWYRQTLGQGPEFLTYFQNEAQLEKSRLLSDRFSAERPKGSFSTLEIQRTEQGDSAMYLCASSPDRGRYTEAFFGQGTRLTVV.

This clone was observed a single time. The chain recombines TRBV4-1 with TRBJ2-3, with 12 bases lining up with TRBD2. Germline CDR1 MGHRA, CDR2 YSYEKL. The CDR3 extends over 17 amino acids. Trimming removed 2 bases from V and 6 bases from J; junction bases left unmatched: 9. CDR3 amino acids: CASSQPPSGRALDTQYF. The CDR3 DNA is TGCGCCAGCAGCCAACCCCCTAGCGGGAGGGCCTTGGATACGCAGTATTTT.

This chain connects TRBV9 to TRBJ2-1; D not certain. Germline CDR1 reads SGDLS; CDR2 reads YYNGEE. The V and J ends lost 0 bases and 0 bases respectively, with 7 bases between them. This CDR3 has 15 residues. This CDR3 reads CASSVGHSSYNEQFF. CDR3 bases: TGTGCCAGCAGCGTAGGTCATAGCTCCTACAATGAGCAGTTCTTC. Filled out from reference TRBV9 and TRBJ2-1, the complete variable domain reads DSGVTQTPKHLITATGQRVTLRCSPRSGDLSVYWYQQSLDQGLQFLIQYYNGEERAKGNILERFSAQQFPDLHSELNLSSLELGDSALYFCASSVGHSSYNEQFFGPGTRLTVL.

V and J are TRBV27 and TRBJ1-1; 7 bases line up with TRBD1. Germline trimming cut 5 bases from V and 2 bases from J; bases unmatched to any gene: 5. CDR1 is MNHEY and CDR2 is SMNVEV in the germline V gene (reference sequence). The CDR3 is 14 amino acids. The DNA for the CDR3 is TGTGCCAGCAGTCTCCGGGACAGAAACACTGAAGCTTTCTTT. This codes for CASSLRDRNTEAFF.

V is TRBV9 and J is TRBJ2-3; D gene uncertain. Germline CDR1 reads SGDLS; CDR2 reads YYNGEE. The CDR3 runs 13 residues. The V gene lost 4 bases and the J gene lost 3 bases, with 9 bases spanning the gap. The chain's CDR3 is CASSLRATDTQYF. Here the CDR3 DNA reads TGTGCCAGCAGCCTCCGAGCTACAGATACGCAGTATTTT.

The table lists this clone with a count of one. The gene calls are TRBV27 and TRBJ2-1; TRBD2 matches 14 bases. V gave up 2 bases and J gave up 8 bases; unmatched junction bases: 11. The CDR3 runs 18 residues. Germline lookup yields CDR1 MNHEY and CDR2 SMNVEV (reference sequence). As DNA, the CDR3 is TGTGCCAGCAGTTTAAGGGGACTAGCGGGAGTAAGGGGCCATGAGCAGTTCTTC. Protein: CASSLRGLAGVRGHEQFF.

The chain has TRBV4-1 and TRBJ1-2, with D uncertain. With 4 bases removed from V and 0 bases from J, the gap between germline ends came to 12 bases. The CDR3 extends over 15 amino acids. Germline V CDR1 and CDR2: MGHRA, YSYEKL. In nucleotides, the CDR3 is TGCGCCAGCAGCCCTCCCCGGCAAGCTAACTATGGCTACACCTTC. It is translated as CASSPPRQANYGYTF.

V is TRBV13 and J is TRBJ2-5; D gene uncertain. The CDR3 is 13 residues long. V was cut by 0 bases and J by 2 bases, with 4 bases left in between. Germline-derived CDR1 and CDR2 are PRHDT and FYEKMQ (reference sequence). This chain's CDR3 is CASSLGDQETQYF. CDR3 sequence (DNA): TGTGCCAGCAGCTTAGGAGATCAAGAGACCCAGTACTTC.

The CDR3 nucleotides are TGTGCCAGCAGCCTCGGGACAGGGTCTGAAAAACTGTTTTTT. It is translated as CASSLGTGSEKLFF. J is TRBJ1-4 and V is TRBV7-9; 9 bases match TRBD1. Germline lookup yields CDR1 SEHNR and CDR2 FQNEAQ (reference sequence). The CDR3 runs 14 residues. Germline trimming cut 5 bases from V and 7 bases from J; bases unmatched to any gene: 5. Variable domain in full (rest from reference TRBV7-9 and TRBJ1-4): DTGVSQNPRHKITKRGQNVTFRCDPISEHNRLYWYRQTLGQGPEFLTYFQNEAQLEKSRLLSDRFSAERPKGSFSTLEIQRTEQGDSAMYLCASSLGTGSEKLFFGSGTQLSVL.

The chain couples TRBV7-9 to TRBJ2-1, with D possibly matching TRBD1 (6 bases). The CDR3 extends over 12 amino acids. Germline lookup yields CDR1 SEHNR and CDR2 FQNEAQ (reference sequence). Trimming shortened V by 5 bases and J by 9 bases, and 11 bases separated the two germline ends. The CDR3, as DNA: TGTGCCAGCAGCGCCGACAGGCCTGAGCAGTTCTTC. Translating it yields CASSADRPEQFF.

This clone showed up just a few times. The gene calls are TRBV4-1 and TRBJ2-1; D gene unclear. The V gene's germline CDR1 is MGHRA and CDR2 YSYEKL. The ends were cut back, 0 bases at V and 0 bases at J, with 9 bases in the middle. This CDR3 contains 16 residues. CDR3 nucleotides: TGCGCCAGCAGCCAAGATTTAGTGAGCTCCTACAATGAGCAGTTCTTC. Translated, it gives CASSQDLVSSYNEQFF.

The rearrangement joins TRBV13 to TRBJ1-1; D is undetermined. Trimming left V 5 bases short and J 7 bases short, with 11 bases between. The germline CDR1 and CDR2 sequences are PRHDT and FYEKMQ (reference sequence). This CDR3 is 12 amino acids long. CDR3 sequence (DNA): TGTGCCAGCAGCCCAATACGTGGTGAAGCTTTCTTT. Amino acids: CASSPIRGEAFF. Using reference TRBV13 and TRBJ1-1 for the parts outside the CDR3, the full variable domain is AAGVIQSPRHLIKEKRETATLKCYPIPRHDTVYWYQQGPGQDPQFLISFYEKMQSDKGSIPDRFSAQQFSDYHSELNMSSLELGDSALYFCASSPIRGEAFFGQGTRLTVV.

V gene TRBV28 combines with J gene TRBJ2-6, with 8 bases fitting TRBD1. V shed 11 bases and J 1 base; nucleotides not matched to a gene: 10. The CDR3 loop spans 16 amino acids. CDR1 and CDR2 (germline): MDHEN, SYDVKM. The DNA of the CDR3 is TGTGCCGCAGGGAGACAGGGGATTTCTGGGGCCAACGTCCTGACTTTC. Protein sequence: CAAGRQGISGANVLTF.

The chain uses TRBV10-2 and TRBJ2-3, with D perhaps TRBD1 (6 bases). The germline V gene encodes CDR1 WSHSY and CDR2 SAAADI. The CDR3 extends over 10 amino acids. Trimming took 8 bases from V and 14 from J, leaving 14 bases between them. The CDR3 bases are TGCGCCAGCTGGCAGGGGTACGGGTATTTT. Its translation is CASWQGYGYF.

J is TRBJ2-5 and V is TRBV15; possible D gene TRBD2, 5 bases. The germline CDR1 and CDR2 sequences are LNHNV and YYDKDF (reference sequence). V gave up 5 bases and J gave up 1 base, with 11 bases separating them. This CDR3 contains 14 residues. CDR3 coding DNA: TGTGCCACCAGCGCCACGGAGGCCCAAGAGACCCAGTACTTC. Translation gives CATSATEAQETQYF.

The rearrangement joins TRBV2 to TRBJ2-5; D remains unclear. Germline CDR1 and CDR2: SNHLY and FYNNEI. Trimming took off 8 bases at V and 5 bases at J, with 15 bases between the two ends. The length of the CDR3 is 13 residues. CDR3 sequence: CASEDPNRETQYF. In DNA, the CDR3 is TGTGCCAGCGAGGACCCAAACCGGGAGACCCAGTACTTC.

The chain joins TRBV5-1 to TRBJ2-3, with 9 bases identical to TRBD1. There are 16 residues in the CDR3. The germline CDR1 and CDR2 sequences are SGHRS and YFSETQ. V gave up 4 bases and J gave up 3 bases; unmatched junction bases: 9. The CDR3 coding sequence is TGCGCCAGCAGCGCACGGACAGGGGCTTTAACAGATACGCAGTATTTT. Translating it yields CASSARTGALTDTQYF. Combining the CDR3 with reference TRBV5-1 and TRBJ2-3 gives the whole variable domain KAGVTQTPRYLIKTRGQQVTLSCSPISGHRSVSWYQQTPGQGLQFLFEYFSETQRNKGNFPGRFSGRQFSNSRSEMNVSTLELGDSALYLCASSARTGALTDTQYFGPGTRLTVL.

The chain couples TRBV7-6 to TRBJ2-3, with 13 bases fitting TRBD2. The CDR3 is 16 residues long. J lost 10 bases, V lost 1 base, and 8 bases had no gene match. CDR1 is SGHVS, CDR2 FNYEAQ, per germline. This CDR3 is CASSLVLAGGSSPQYF. The CDR3 DNA follows: TGTGCCAGCAGCTTAGTACTAGCGGGAGGGAGTAGTCCGCAGTATTTT.